The clone carrying this T cell receptor beta chain has at least ten counts. Its antigen remains unknown. CDR3 length: 15 amino acids. Deletions cut 4 bases from V and 6 bases from J, with 15 bases between. Germline V gene sequence: CDR1 SEHNR, CDR2 FQNEAQ (reference sequence). Amplification of TCR beta CDR3 regions used RNA as the template. Using the HTBI primer set, a first-round RT-PCR was run on the TCR CDR3. TCRdb called the multiplex PCR reads again in MiXCR, with one record for every CDR3 protein. Here the sample spans around 240,000 distinct CDR3 sequences, approximately 16% being singletons. Uncontrolled infections, other autoimmune diseases, pregnancy or lactation led to exclusion of patients. Clinical symptoms, serum thyroxine and TRAb, thyroid ultrasound and orbital computed tomography were used for the diagnoses. The record originates from a study of T cells in Graves' hyperthyroidism and ophthalmopathy. Study results and limitations: Among clonotypes expanded in thyroid above 0.001, most were also found in blood.

The material sequenced was blood. This chain links TRBV7-9 with TRBJ2-2; D is perhaps TRBD2 (5 bases). The sequence came from a woman under 30 with Graves' ophthalmopathy. The CDR3 DNA follows: TGTGCCAGCAGCTCGCTAGCAAAGAGGGCCGGGGAGCTGTTTTTT. Translated: CASSSLAKRAGELFF.